The 25 T cell receptor beta chains below all came from one sample that was sequenced in a study of technical replicates of blood from a handful of donors. Only in-frame clones appear in the TCRdb table, and some are missing; sequencing was by immunoSEQ multiplex PCR. The data hold 77,000 or so clones, with roughly 92% observed a single time. Sequenced input: T cells isolated from PBMCs. These TCRs come from a human donor in good health.

This chain links TRBV6-5 with TRBJ1-4; 10 bases match TRBD1. The V gene's germline CDR1 is MNHEY and CDR2 SVGAGI. There are 16 residues in the CDR3. V dropped 4 bases and J dropped 8; count of bases not matched to a gene: 10. The CDR3 nucleotides are TGTGCCAGCAGTTTAAGACAGGGGGCTGAGGGGGAAAAACTGTTTTTT. Translating it yields CASSLRQGAEGEKLFF.

The V and J genes are TRBV7-9 and TRBJ2-1; 9 nucleotides align to TRBD2. There are 13 residues in the CDR3. V lost 11 bases, J lost 9 bases, and 11 bases stayed unmatched. Germline lookup yields CDR1 SEHNR and CDR2 FQNEAQ (reference sequence). CDR3 nucleotides: TGTGCCGGCACAGCGGGAGGAAAGGGTGAGCAGTTCTTC. This sequence encodes CAGTAGGKGEQFF.

This clone was found once. The CDR3 nucleotides are TGTGCCAGCAGCCTAGACAGGTTTGGCTACACCTTC. Protein: CASSLDRFGYTF. This chain uses TRBV5-6 with TRBJ1-2, with D possibly being TRBD1 (6 bases). The V end lost 4 bases, the J end lost 7 bases, and 11 bases lay between the germline ends. This CDR3 has 12 amino acids. CDR1 is SGHDT and CDR2 is YYEEEE in the germline V gene.

In DNA, the CDR3 is TGTGCCAGCAGCTTAGATCTAGCAGCTTACGAGCAGTACTTC. Encoded protein: CASSLDLAAYEQYF. The rearrangement joins TRBV11-2 to TRBJ2-7; weak D call: TRBD2 (5 bases). Germline CDR1 is SGHAT and CDR2 is FQNNGV. The CDR3 spans 14 residues. V shed 0 bases and J shed 4 bases, with 10 bases lying between them.

The chain couples TRBV19 to TRBJ1-5; unclear D gene. V gave up 7 bases and J gave up 1 base, with 14 bases separating them. This CDR3 comprises 15 residues. Germline CDR1 reads LNHDA; CDR2 reads SQIVND (reference sequence). The CDR3 nucleotides are TGTGCCAGTATCGGACTGTCATTGAGCAATCAGCCCCAGCATTTT. The encoded protein is CASIGLSLSNQPQHF. The full variable domain, with the rest looked up from reference TRBV19 and TRBJ1-5, is DGGITQSPKYLFRKEGQNVTLSCEQNLNHDAMYWYRQDPGQGLRLIYYSQIVNDFQKGDIAEGYSVSREKKESFPLTVTSAQKNPTAFYLCASIGLSLSNQPQHFGDGTRLSIL.

The CDR3 region has the DNA TGTGCCAGCCGCAACCGGGACGGGAGAAACGAGCAGTACTTC. Translated: CASRNRDGRNEQYF. The chain links TRBV5-6 to TRBJ2-7; D possibly corresponds to TRBD2 (6 bases). With 7 bases removed from V and 5 bases from J, the gap between germline ends came to 19 bases. Per the germline V gene, CDR1 is SGHDT and CDR2 is YYEEEE. The CDR3 contains 14 residues.

V gene TRBV6-1 combines with J gene TRBJ2-7; 7 bases agree with TRBD1. Germline V gene sequence: CDR1 MNHNS, CDR2 SASEGT. The CDR3 length is 14 residues. After removal of 2 bases from V and 3 bases from J, the junction contained 4 bases not matched to a gene. CDR3 in amino acids: CASSEQGEYYEQYF. CDR3 coding DNA: TGTGCCAGCAGTGAACAGGGGGAGTACTACGAGCAGTACTTC.

This clone was seen once. The chain couples TRBV6-1 to TRBJ2-7, with 7 bases matching TRBD1. Trimming at V came to 4 bases and at J to 5 bases, leaving 11 bases not matched to a gene. The CDR3 totals 15 residues. Germline assignment: CDR1 MNHNS and CDR2 SASEGT. CDR3 sequence: CASSGGGASTHEQYF. The CDR3 DNA is TGTGCCAGCAGTGGAGGGGGCGCGTCAACCCACGAGCAGTACTTC.

The chain has TRBV6-5 and TRBJ1-1; maybe TRBD1 (6 bases). The CDR3 runs 15 residues. Germline V gene lookup returns CDR1 MNHEY and CDR2 SVGAGI. V lost 0 bases and J 5 bases, leaving 13 bases between the germline ends. The DNA for the CDR3 is TGTGCCAGCAGTTACTCTGGGGGCCCCACGACTGAAGCTTTCTTT. Translating it yields CASSYSGGPTTEAFF.

The chain couples TRBV6-5 to TRBJ2-2; 11 bases fit TRBD1. Germline trimming cut 6 bases from V and 7 bases from J; bases unmatched to any gene: 7. This CDR3 comprises 15 residues. Germline-derived CDR1 and CDR2 are MNHEY and SVGAGI. CDR3: CASSWTGGFVGELFF. In DNA, the CDR3 is TGTGCCAGCAGCTGGACAGGGGGCTTCGTCGGGGAGCTGTTTTTT.

This chain joins TRBV7-8 and TRBJ2-3; D gene unclear. Trimming left V 5 bases short and J 6 bases short, with 9 bases between. CDR3 length equals 12 residues. Per germline, CDR1 SGHVS and CDR2 FQNEAQ. CDR3 residues: CASSPLRDTQYF. CDR3 DNA: TGTGCCAGCAGCCCCCTCCGGGATACGCAGTATTTT.

Of note for this clone: The junction shows a germline mismatch at one end, possibly a read error. The V gene is TRBV27, the J gene TRBJ1-5; 8 nucleotides align to TRBD1. The CDR3 contains 13 residues. Germline V gene data show CDR1 as MNHEY and CDR2 as SMNVEV (reference sequence). This CDR3 reads CASPGQGKQPQHF. CDR3 sequence (DNA): TGTGCCAGCCCAGGACAGGGCAAACAGCCCCAGCATTTT.

The chain uses TRBV7-3 and TRBJ2-1, with 8 nucleotides matching TRBD2. V lost 1 base to trimming and J lost 7 bases; unmatched junction nucleotides: 9. Germline V gene lookup returns CDR1 SGHTA and CDR2 FQGTGA. The CDR3 length is 16 residues. CDR3: CASSLIPSGLENEQFF. CDR3 coding DNA: TGTGCCAGCAGCTTAATTCCTAGCGGGTTAGAGAATGAGCAGTTCTTC.

The chain links TRBV29-1 to TRBJ1-5; D unclear. The CDR3 sequence is 14 residues long. V lost 4 bases and J 2 bases, leaving 12 bases between the germline ends. Per the germline V gene, CDR1 is SQVTM and CDR2 is ANQGSEA. CDR3 DNA: TGCAGCGTTGTGGAGGGAGCGGGCAATCAGCCCCAGCATTTT. Amino acids: CSVVEGAGNQPQHF.

This clone has just one count. This sequence joins TRBV28 and TRBJ2-7, with TRBD1 identical over 7 bases. Per germline, CDR1 MDHEN and CDR2 SYDVKM. V lost 9 bases and J lost 4; bases outside the gene matches: 12. This CDR3 is 14 amino acids long. For the CDR3, the DNA is TGTGCCAGTTTAAGAGGGGGCGCGGGTTACGAGCAGTACTTC. Translating gives CASLRGGAGYEQYF.

This clone was detected once. The rearrangement links TRBV5-1 to TRBJ2-3; 7 bases fit TRBD2. CDR1 is SGHRS and CDR2 is YFSETQ in the germline V gene. The CDR3 spans 15 residues. V gave up 0 bases and J gave up 6 bases; unmatched junction bases: 7. For the CDR3, the DNA is TGCGCCAGCAGCTTGGCCCAGGGACTAACGGATACGCAGTATTTT. This gives the protein CASSLAQGLTDTQYF.

The genes are TRBV5-4 and TRBJ2-3; 16 bases align to TRBD2. Germline V gene lookup returns CDR1 SGHNT and CDR2 YYREEE (reference sequence). The CDR3 is made up of 17 amino acids. The V segment lost 5 bases and the J segment 4 bases; nucleotides outside the gene matches: 7. CDR3 DNA: TGTGCCAGCAGTCGGGGGGGACTAGCGGGAGGGTCAGATACGCAGTATTTT. Amino acid sequence: CASSRGGLAGGSDTQYF.

The chain couples TRBV7-8 to TRBJ2-3, with D perhaps TRBD1 (5 bases). Germline CDR1 SGHVS, CDR2 FQNEAQ. V dropped 3 bases and J dropped 4 bases, with 14 bases sitting between them. CDR3 size: 15 residues. CDR3 loop: CASSFFAGLADTQYF. The CDR3 nucleotides are TGTGCCAGCAGCTTTTTTGCAGGGTTGGCAGATACGCAGTATTTT. Complete variable domain (other parts from reference TRBV7-8 and TRBJ2-3): GAGVSQSPRYKVAKRGQDVALRCDPISGHVSLFWYQQALGQGPEFLTYFQNEAQLDKSGLPSDRFFAERPEGSVSTLKIQRTQQEDSAVYLCASSFFAGLADTQYFGPGTRLTVL.

The CDR3 bases are TGTGCCAGCAGCCCCGGGACAGGGTTCTATGGCTACACCTTC. Protein product: CASSPGTGFYGYTF. The genes are TRBV5-4 and TRBJ1-2; TRBD1 agrees at 9 bases. This CDR3 is built from 14 residues. Germline lookup yields CDR1 SGHNT and CDR2 YYREEE (reference sequence). Trimming at V came to 4 bases and at J to 4 bases, leaving 5 bases not matched to a gene.

The genes are TRBV11-2 and TRBJ1-2; D call uncertain. The germline gives CDR1 SGHAT, CDR2 FQNNGV. The CDR3 has 14 residues. V lost 6 bases and J 8 bases, leaving 19 bases between the germline ends. The CDR3 here is CASRSGARGAGYTF. Here the CDR3 DNA reads TGTGCCAGCAGATCTGGCGCCCGAGGTGCAGGCTACACCTTC.

The chain joins TRBV2 to TRBJ2-1, with 10 bases matching TRBD2. Germline V gives CDR1 SNHLY, CDR2 FYNNEI. V trimming: 8 bases; J trimming: 5 bases; junction bases outside the gene matches: 9. The CDR3 has 15 residues. CDR3 protein: CASLGTSERNNEQFF. The DNA of the CDR3 is TGTGCCAGCCTGGGGACTAGCGAGAGAAACAATGAGCAGTTCTTC. The full variable domain, rest sourced from reference TRBV2 and TRBJ2-1, is EPEVTQTPSHQVTQMGQEVILRCVPISNHLYFYWYRQILGQKVEFLVSFYNNEISEKSEIFDDQFSVERPDGSNFTLKIRSTKLEDSAMYFCASLGTSERNNEQFFGPGTRLTVL.

V usage is TRBV18 and J usage is TRBJ2-1, with 9 nucleotides matching TRBD2. Trimming removed 9 bases from V and 5 bases from J; junction bases left unmatched: 14. Germline assignment: CDR1 KGHSH and CDR2 LQKENI. The CDR3 totals 16 residues. CDR3 region: CASFPRLAVSNNEQFF. DNA of the CDR3: TGTGCCAGTTTCCCCCGACTAGCGGTCAGTAACAATGAGCAGTTCTTC.

The rearrangement uses TRBV4-3 and TRBJ1-1, with D perhaps matching TRBD1 (6 bases). The CDR3 sequence is 17 residues long. In germline, CDR1 is LGHNA, CDR2 YSLEER. V lost 3 bases and J 4 bases, leaving 21 bases between the germline ends. The DNA of the CDR3 is TGCGCCAGCAGCCAGTTATGGGGACACAAGTTGTCCACTGAAGCTTTCTTT. Translation gives CASSQLWGHKLSTEAFF.

This clone was seen a few times. V usage is TRBV7-2 and J usage is TRBJ1-1; D not certain. Germline CDR1 and CDR2: SGHTA and FQGNSA. The ends were cut back, 3 bases at V and 0 bases at J, with 2 bases in the middle. This CDR3 is built from 12 residues. CDR3 DNA sequence: TGTGCCAGCAGCTTCATGAACACTGAAGCTTTCTTT. It translates to CASSFMNTEAFF.

The V call is TRBV5-6, the J call TRBJ1-3; TRBD1 matches 8 bases. The CDR3 covers 17 residues. V was clipped by 0 bases and J by 3 bases; unmatched bases: 8. CDR1 SGHDT and CDR2 YYEEEE come from the germline V gene. CDR3 sequence: CASSLGGTGIVGNTIYF. The CDR3 DNA reads as TGTGCCAGCAGCTTGGGAGGGACAGGAATAGTTGGAAACACCATATATTTT.